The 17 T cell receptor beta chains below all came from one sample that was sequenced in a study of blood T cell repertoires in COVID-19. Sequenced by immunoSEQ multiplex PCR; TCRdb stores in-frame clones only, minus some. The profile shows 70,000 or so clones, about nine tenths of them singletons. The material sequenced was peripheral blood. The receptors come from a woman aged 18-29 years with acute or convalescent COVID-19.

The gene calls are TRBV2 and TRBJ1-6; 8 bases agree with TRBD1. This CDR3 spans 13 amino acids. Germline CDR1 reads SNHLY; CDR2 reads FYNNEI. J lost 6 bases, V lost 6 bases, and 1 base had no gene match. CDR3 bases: TGTGCCAGCAGAGGACAGGGTAATTCACCCCTCCACTTT. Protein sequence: CASRGQGNSPLHF. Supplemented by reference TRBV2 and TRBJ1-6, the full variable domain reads EPEVTQTPSHQVTQMGQEVILRCVPISNHLYFYWYRQILGQKVEFLVSFYNNEISEKSEIFDDQFSVERPDGSNFTLKIRSTKLEDSAMYFCASRGQGNSPLHFGNGTRLTVT.

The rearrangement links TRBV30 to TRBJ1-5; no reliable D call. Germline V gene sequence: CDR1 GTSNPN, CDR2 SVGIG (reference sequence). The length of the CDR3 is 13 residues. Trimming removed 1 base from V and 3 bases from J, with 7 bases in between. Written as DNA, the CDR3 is TGTGCCTGGAGTGAACAGACCAATCAGCCCCAGCATTTT. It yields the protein CAWSEQTNQPQHF.

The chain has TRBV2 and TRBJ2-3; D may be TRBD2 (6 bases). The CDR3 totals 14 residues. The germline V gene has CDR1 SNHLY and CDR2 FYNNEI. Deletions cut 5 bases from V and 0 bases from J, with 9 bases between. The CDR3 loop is CASSPGLSTDTQYF. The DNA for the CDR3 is TGTGCCAGCAGTCCGGGACTTAGCACAGATACGCAGTATTTT.

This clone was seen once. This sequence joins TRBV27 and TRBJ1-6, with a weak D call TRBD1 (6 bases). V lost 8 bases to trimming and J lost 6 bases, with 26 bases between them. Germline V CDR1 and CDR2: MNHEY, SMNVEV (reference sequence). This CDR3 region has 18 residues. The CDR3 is CASRTLDRLLQLNSPLHF. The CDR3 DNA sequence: TGTGCCAGCCGTACCCTAGACAGGCTACTCCAACTTAATTCACCCCTCCACTTT.

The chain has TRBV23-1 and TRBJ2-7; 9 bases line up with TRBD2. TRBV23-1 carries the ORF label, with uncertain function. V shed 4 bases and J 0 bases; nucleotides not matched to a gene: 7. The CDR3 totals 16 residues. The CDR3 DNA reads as TGCGCCAGCAGTCCGAACCGGACTAGCGACTCCTACGAGCAGTACTTC. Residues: CASSPNRTSDSYEQYF.

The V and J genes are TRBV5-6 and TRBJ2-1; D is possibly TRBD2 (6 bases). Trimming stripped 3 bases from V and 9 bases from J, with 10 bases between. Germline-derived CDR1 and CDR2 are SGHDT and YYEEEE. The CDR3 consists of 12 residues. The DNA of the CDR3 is TGTGCCAGCAGCTATAGCGGAGTTGAGCAGTTCTTC. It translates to CASSYSGVEQFF.

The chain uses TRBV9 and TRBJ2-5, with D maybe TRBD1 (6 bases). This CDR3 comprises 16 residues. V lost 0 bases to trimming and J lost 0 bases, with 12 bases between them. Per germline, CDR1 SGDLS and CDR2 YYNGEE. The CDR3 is CASSVEERDNQETQYF. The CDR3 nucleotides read TGTGCCAGCAGCGTAGAAGAACGGGACAACCAAGAGACCCAGTACTTC.

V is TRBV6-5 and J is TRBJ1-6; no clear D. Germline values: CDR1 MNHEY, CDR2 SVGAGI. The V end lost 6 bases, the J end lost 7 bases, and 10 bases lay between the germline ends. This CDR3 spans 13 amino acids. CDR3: CASSDTQNSPLHF. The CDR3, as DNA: TGTGCCAGCAGCGACACCCAAAATTCACCCCTCCACTTT.

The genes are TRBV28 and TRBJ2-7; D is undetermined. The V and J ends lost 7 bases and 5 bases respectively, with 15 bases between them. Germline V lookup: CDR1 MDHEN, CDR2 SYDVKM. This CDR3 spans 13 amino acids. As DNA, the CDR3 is TGTGCCAGCACTAAGAAAAATACCGACGAGCAGTACTTC. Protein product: CASTKKNTDEQYF.

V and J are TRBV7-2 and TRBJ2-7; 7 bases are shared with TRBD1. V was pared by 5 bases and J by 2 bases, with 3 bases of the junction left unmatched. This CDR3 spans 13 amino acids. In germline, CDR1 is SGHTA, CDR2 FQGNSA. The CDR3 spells CASSIGTAYEQYF. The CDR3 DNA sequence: TGTGCCAGCAGCATCGGGACAGCCTACGAGCAGTACTTC. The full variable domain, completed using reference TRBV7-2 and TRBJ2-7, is GAGVSQSPSNKVTEKGKDVELRCDPISGHTALYWYRQSLGQGLEFLIYFQGNSAPDKSGLPSDRFSAERTGGSVSTLTIQRTQQEDSAVYLCASSIGTAYEQYFGPGTRLTVT.

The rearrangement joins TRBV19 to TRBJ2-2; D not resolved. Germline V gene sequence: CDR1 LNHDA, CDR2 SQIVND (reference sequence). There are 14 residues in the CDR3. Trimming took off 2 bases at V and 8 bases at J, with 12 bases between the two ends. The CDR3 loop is CASSINYSEGELFF. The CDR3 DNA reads TGTGCCAGTAGTATAAACTACTCGGAGGGGGAGCTGTTTTTT.

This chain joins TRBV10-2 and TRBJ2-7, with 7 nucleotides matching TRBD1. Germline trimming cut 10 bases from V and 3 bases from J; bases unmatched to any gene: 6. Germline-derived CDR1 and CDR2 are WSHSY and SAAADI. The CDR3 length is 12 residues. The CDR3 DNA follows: TGCGCCACCACCGGGGACAGCTACGAGCAGTACTTC. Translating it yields CATTGDSYEQYF.

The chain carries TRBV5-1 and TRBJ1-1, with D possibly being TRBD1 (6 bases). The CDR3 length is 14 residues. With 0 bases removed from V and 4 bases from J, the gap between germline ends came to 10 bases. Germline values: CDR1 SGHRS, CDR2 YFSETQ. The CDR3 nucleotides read TGCGCCAGCAGCTTGGCGACAGGTTCCACTGAAGCTTTCTTT. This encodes CASSLATGSTEAFF.

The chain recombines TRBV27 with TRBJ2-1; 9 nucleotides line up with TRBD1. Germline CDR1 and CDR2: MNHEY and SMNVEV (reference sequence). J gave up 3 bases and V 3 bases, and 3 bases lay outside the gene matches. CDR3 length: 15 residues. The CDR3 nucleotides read TGTGCCAGCAGTTTGACAGGGGGATTCTACAATGAGCAGTTCTTC. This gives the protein CASSLTGGFYNEQFF.

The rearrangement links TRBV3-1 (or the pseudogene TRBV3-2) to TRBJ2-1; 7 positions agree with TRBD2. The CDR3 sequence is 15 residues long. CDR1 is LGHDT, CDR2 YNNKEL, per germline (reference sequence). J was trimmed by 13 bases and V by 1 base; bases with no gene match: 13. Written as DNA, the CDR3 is TGTGCCAGCAGCCAAGGACGACTCAGCGGGGATAATCAGTTCTTC. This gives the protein CASSQGRLSGDNQFF.

The chain's CDR3 is CASSLGDRVLDNYGYTF. CDR3 coding DNA: TGTGCCAGCAGCTTAGGGGACAGGGTTTTAGATAACTATGGCTACACCTTC. V usage is TRBV7-8 and J usage is TRBJ1-2, with TRBD1 matching 9 bases. The CDR3 spans 17 residues. From germline, CDR1 is SGHVS and CDR2 FQNEAQ. The junction had 7 bases not matched to a gene; V was cut back by 1 base and J by 1 base.

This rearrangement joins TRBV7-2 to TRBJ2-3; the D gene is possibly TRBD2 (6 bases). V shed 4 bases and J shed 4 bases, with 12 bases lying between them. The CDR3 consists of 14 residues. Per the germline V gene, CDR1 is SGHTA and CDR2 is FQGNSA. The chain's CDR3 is CASSSDWGADTQYF. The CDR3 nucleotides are TGTGCCAGCAGCTCGGACTGGGGGGCAGATACGCAGTATTTT.